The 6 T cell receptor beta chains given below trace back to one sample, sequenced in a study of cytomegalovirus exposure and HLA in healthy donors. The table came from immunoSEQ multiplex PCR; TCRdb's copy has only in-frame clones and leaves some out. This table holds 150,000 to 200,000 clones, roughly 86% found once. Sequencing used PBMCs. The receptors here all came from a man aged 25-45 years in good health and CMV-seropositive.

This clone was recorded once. DNA of the CDR3: TGCGCCAGCAGCTTGCAAGGGTCTGGGGAGACTGAAGCTTTCTTT. It yields the protein CASSLQGSGETEAFF. V usage is TRBV5-1 and J usage is TRBJ1-1; D is undetermined. Trimming left V 1 base short and J 5 bases short, with 15 bases between. This CDR3 has 15 residues. Germline V gene sequence: CDR1 SGHRS, CDR2 YFSETQ.

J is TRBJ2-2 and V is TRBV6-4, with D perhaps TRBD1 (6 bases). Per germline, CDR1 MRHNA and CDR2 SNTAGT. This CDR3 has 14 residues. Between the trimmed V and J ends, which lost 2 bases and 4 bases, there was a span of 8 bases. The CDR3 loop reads CASSDTGLTGELFF. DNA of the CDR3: TGTGCCAGCAGTGACACAGGGCTCACCGGGGAGCTGTTTTTT.

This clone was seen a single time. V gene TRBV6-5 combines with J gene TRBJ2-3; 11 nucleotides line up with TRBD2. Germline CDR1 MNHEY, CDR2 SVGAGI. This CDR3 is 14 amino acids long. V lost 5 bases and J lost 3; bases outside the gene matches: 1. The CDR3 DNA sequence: TGTGCCAGCAGTACTAGCGGGAGAACAGATACGCAGTATTTT. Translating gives CASSTSGRTDTQYF.

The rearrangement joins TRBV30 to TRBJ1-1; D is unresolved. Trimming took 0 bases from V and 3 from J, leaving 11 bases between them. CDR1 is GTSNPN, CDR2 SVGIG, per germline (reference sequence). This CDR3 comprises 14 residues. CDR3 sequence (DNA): TGTGCCTGGAGTGTGCTTACCAAGGACACTGAAGCTTTCTTT. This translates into CAWSVLTKDTEAFF.

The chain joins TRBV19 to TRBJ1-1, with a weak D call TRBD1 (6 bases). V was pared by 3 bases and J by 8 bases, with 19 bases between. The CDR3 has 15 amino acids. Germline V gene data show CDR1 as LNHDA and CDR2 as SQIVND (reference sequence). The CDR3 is CASSIQTYRASEAFF. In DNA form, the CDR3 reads TGTGCCAGTAGTATCCAAACCTACAGGGCCTCAGAAGCTTTCTTT.

CDR3 sequence (DNA): TGTGCTAGTGGTGTACAGTTGGGACAGGGGGCCTACGAGCAGTACTTC. It codes for CASGVQLGQGAYEQYF. The chain carries TRBV12-5 and TRBJ2-7; 11 nucleotides line up with TRBD1. Germline CDR1 and CDR2: LGHNT and FRNRAP. CDR3 length: 16 residues. Trimming cost V 5 bases and J 2 bases; bases outside gene matches: 8.